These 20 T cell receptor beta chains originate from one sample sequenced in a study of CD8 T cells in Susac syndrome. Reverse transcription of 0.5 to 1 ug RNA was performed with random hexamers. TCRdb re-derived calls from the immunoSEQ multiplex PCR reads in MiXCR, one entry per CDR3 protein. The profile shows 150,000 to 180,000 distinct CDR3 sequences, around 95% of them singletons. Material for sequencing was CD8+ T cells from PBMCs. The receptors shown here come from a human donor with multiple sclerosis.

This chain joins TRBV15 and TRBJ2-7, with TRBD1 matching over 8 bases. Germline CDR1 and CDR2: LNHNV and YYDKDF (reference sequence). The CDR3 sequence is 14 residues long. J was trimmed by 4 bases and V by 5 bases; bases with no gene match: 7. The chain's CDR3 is CATSEDRGRYEQYF. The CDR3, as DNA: TGTGCCACCAGCGAAGACAGGGGAAGGTACGAGCAGTACTTC.

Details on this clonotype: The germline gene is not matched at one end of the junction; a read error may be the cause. The CDR3 coding sequence is TGTGCCACCAGCGGAGATACAGGGCAGACTGAAGCTTTCTTT. It encodes CATSGDTGQTEAFF. The chain uses TRBV15 and TRBJ1-1; perhaps TRBD1 as D (6 bases). Per germline, CDR1 LNHNV and CDR2 YYDKDF (reference sequence). This CDR3 has 14 amino acids.

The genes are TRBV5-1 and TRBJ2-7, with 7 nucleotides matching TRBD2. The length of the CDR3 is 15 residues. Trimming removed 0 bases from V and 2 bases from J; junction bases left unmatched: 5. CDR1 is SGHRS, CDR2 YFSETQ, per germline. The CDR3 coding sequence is TGCGCCAGCAGCTTGGACGGGGGGAGAGCCTACGAGCAGTACTTC. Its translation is CASSLDGGRAYEQYF. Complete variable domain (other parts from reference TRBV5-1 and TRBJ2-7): KAGVTQTPRYLIKTRGQQVTLSCSPISGHRSVSWYQQTPGQGLQFLFEYFSETQRNKGNFPGRFSGRQFSNSRSEMNVSTLELGDSALYLCASSLDGGRAYEQYFGPGTRLTVT.

The CDR3: CSAWDITNYGYTF. The DNA for the CDR3 is TGCAGCGCCTGGGACATAACTAACTATGGCTACACCTTC. This rearrangement joins TRBV29-1 to TRBJ1-2, with D perhaps matching TRBD1 (6 bases). Trimming removed 7 bases from V and 0 bases from J, with 12 bases in between. CDR3 length: 13 residues. CDR1 and CDR2 from the germline V gene are SQVTM and ANQGSEA.

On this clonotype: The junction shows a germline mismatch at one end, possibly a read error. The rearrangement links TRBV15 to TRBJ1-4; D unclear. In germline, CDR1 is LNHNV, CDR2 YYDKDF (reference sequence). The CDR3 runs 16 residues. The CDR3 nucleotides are TGTGCCACCACCAGATATGGAGGAAGCGAAGAGGAAAAACTGTTTTTT. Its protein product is CATTRYGGSEEEKLFF.

Here the CDR3 DNA reads TGTGCCAGCAGTCTAGCCCCGAGGGGCTATGGCTACACCTTC. This codes for CASSLAPRGYGYTF. The chain combines TRBV27 with TRBJ1-2; weak D call: TRBD1 (5 bases). With 5 bases removed from V and 4 bases from J, the gap between germline ends came to 14 bases. The CDR3 has 14 residues. Germline V gene sequence: CDR1 MNHEY, CDR2 SMNVEV (reference sequence).

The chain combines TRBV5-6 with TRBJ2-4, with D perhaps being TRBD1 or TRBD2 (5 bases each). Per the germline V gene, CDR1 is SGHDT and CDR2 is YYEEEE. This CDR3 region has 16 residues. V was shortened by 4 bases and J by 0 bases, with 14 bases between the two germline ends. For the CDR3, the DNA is TGTGCCAGCAGCCGAAACCTGGGGGAAGCCAAAAACATTCAGTACTTC. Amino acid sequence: CASSRNLGEAKNIQYF.

In nucleotides, the CDR3 is TGCAGTGCTAGAGACGGCAATTCCTACGAGCAGTACTTC. Protein: CSARDGNSYEQYF. The chain uses TRBV20-1 and TRBJ2-7; no clear D gene. This CDR3 has 13 amino acids. V was cut by 0 bases and J by 1 base, with 7 bases left in between. Germline V lookup: CDR1 DFQATT, CDR2 SNEGSKA (reference sequence).

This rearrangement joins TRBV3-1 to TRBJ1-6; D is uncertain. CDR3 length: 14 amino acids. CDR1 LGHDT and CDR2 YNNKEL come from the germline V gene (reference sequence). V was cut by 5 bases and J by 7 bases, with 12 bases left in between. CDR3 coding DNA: TGTGCCAGCAGCTCGGACGGAGTGAATTCACCCCTCCACTTT. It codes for CASSSDGVNSPLHF.

The CDR3 coding sequence is TGTGCCAGCAGCCAAGATGGGACTAGCGGGGGGAATGAGCAGTTCTTC. Translation: CASSQDGTSGGNEQFF. The V call is TRBV4-2, the J call TRBJ2-1; 15 nucleotides line up with TRBD2. Looked up from germline, CDR1 is LGHNA and CDR2 is YNFKEQ. J was trimmed by 7 bases and V by 0 bases; bases with no gene match: 1. The CDR3 totals 16 residues.

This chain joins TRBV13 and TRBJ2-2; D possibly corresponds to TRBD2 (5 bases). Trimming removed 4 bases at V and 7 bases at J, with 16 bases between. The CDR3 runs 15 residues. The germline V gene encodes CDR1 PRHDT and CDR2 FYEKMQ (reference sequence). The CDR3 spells CASSYGENHGGELFF. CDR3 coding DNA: TGTGCCAGCAGCTACGGGGAGAATCATGGCGGGGAGCTGTTTTTT.

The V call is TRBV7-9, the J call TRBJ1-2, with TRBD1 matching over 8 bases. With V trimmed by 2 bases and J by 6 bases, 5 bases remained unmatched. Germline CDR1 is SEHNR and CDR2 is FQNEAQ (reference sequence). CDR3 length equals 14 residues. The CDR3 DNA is TGTGCCAGCAGCTTATCAGGGGGCGACGATGGCTACACCTTC. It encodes CASSLSGGDDGYTF.

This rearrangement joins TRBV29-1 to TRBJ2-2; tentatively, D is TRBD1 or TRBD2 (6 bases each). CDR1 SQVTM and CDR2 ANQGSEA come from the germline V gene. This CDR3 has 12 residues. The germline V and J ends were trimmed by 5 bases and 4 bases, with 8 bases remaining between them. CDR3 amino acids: CSVWGATGELFF. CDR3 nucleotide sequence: TGCAGCGTTTGGGGGGCCACCGGGGAGCTGTTTTTT.

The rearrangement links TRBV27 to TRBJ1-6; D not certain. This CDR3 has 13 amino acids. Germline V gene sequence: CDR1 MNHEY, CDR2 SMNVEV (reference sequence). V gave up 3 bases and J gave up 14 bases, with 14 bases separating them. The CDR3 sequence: CASSFFGEPALHF. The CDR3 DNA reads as TGTGCCAGCAGTTTCTTCGGGGAACCAGCCCTCCACTTT.

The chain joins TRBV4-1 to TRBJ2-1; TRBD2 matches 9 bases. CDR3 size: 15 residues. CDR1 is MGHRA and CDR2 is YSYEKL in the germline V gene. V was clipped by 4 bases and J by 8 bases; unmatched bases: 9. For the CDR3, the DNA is TGCGCCAGCAGCCCCCCGGGGACTAGCAACGATGAGCAGTTCTTC. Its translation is CASSPPGTSNDEQFF.

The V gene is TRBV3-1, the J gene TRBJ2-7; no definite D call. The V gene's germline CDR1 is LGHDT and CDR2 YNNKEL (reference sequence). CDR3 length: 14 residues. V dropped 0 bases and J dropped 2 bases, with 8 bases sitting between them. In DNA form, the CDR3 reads TGTGCCAGCAGCCAAGAACCCGAAACCTACGAGCAGTACTTC. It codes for CASSQEPETYEQYF.

CDR3 protein: CASSYGGKNQPQHF. The DNA for the CDR3 is TGTGCCAGCAGTTACGGGGGGAAGAATCAGCCCCAGCATTTT. The gene calls are TRBV2 and TRBJ1-5, with TRBD1 as a possible D gene (5 bases). The germline gives CDR1 SNHLY, CDR2 FYNNEI. The germline V and J ends were trimmed by 5 bases and 4 bases, with 12 bases remaining between them. This CDR3 contains 14 residues.

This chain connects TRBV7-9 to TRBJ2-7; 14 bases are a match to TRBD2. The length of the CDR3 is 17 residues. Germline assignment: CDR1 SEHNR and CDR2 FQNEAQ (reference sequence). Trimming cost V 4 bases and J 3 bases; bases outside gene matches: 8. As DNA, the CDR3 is TGTGCCAGCAGCTCAGCTCTAGGGACTAGCGGGGGCTACGAGCAGTACTTC. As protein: CASSSALGTSGGYEQYF.

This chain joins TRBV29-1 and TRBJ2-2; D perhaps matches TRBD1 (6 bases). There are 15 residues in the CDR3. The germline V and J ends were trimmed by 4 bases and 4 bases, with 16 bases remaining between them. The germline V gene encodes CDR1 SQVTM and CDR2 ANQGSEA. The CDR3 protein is CSVGLSGQLTGELFF. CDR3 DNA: TGCAGCGTTGGACTCTCTGGACAGCTCACCGGGGAGCTGTTTTTT.

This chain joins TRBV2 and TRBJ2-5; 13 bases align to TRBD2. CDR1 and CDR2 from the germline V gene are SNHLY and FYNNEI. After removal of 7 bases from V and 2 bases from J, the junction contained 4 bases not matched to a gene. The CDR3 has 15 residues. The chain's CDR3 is CASITSGGGQETQYF. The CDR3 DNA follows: TGTGCCAGCATTACTAGCGGGGGGGGACAAGAGACCCAGTACTTC.